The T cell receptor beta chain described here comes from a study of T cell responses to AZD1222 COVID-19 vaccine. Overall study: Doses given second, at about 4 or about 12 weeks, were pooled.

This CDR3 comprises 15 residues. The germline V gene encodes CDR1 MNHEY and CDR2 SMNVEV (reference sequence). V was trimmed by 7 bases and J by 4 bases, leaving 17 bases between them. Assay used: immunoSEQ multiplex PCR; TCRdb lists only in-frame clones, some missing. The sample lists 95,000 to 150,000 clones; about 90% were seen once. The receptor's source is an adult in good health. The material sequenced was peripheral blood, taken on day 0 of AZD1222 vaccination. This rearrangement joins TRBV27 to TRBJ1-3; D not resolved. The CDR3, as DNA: TGTGCCAGCACTCCGAGGGCCGGCTCAGGAAACACCATATATTTT. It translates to CASTPRAGSGNTIYF.